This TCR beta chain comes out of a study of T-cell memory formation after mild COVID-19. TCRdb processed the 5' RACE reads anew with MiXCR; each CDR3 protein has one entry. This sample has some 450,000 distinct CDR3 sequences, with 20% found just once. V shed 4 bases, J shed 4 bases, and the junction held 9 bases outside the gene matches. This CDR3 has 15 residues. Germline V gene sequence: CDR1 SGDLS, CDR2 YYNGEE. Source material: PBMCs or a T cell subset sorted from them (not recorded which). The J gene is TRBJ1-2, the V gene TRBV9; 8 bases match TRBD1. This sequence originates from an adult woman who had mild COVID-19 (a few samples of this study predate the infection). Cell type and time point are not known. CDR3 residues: CASSSHGQGSYGYTF. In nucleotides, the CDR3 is TGTGCCAGCAGCTCACACGGACAGGGAAGCTATGGCTACACCTTC.